Reported below is one T cell receptor (beta chain). Its specificity is not known. These data are taken from a study of vaccination effects on CD4 cells after COVID-19. Whole-study context: Each participant was given two doses of one vaccine (BNT162b2 or mRNA-1273).

Study-wide findings and caveats: Late post-vaccination samples showed marked contraction of infection- and vaccine-induced clones.

This CDR3 is built from 17 residues. The germline V gene has CDR1 KGHSH and CDR2 LQKENI. Trimming took off 3 bases at V and 0 bases at J, with 15 bases between the two ends. Expansion with viral peptide pools was applied to antigen-specific CD4+ T cells by the ViraFEST assay prior to sequencing. Scientists isolated CD4+ T cells after an approximately 10-day culture period ended. Vaccinees lacked prior SARS-CoV-2 infection and tested negative for nucleocapsid antibodies. PBMC were cultured at a few million per well with 9 to 10 IU/ml IL-2 and 9 to 10 ug/ml peptides. Days 3 and 7 saw half the medium replaced with IL-2 medium. Libraries were prepared by immunoSEQ multiplex PCR; TCRdb keeps only in-frame clonotypes and omits some of them. The sample lists approximately 44,000 clones, 77% occurring once.

The sequence derives from a human donor who received a COVID-19 vaccine. The sample consisted of CD4+ T cells from PBMCs cultured with HCoV-NL63 spike peptides, taken before COVID-19 vaccination. The chain uses TRBV18 and TRBJ1-5; no clear D. This CDR3 reads CASSPTPTLDSNQPQHF. DNA of the CDR3: TGTGCCAGCTCACCGACCCCGACACTCGATAGCAATCAGCCCCAGCATTTT.